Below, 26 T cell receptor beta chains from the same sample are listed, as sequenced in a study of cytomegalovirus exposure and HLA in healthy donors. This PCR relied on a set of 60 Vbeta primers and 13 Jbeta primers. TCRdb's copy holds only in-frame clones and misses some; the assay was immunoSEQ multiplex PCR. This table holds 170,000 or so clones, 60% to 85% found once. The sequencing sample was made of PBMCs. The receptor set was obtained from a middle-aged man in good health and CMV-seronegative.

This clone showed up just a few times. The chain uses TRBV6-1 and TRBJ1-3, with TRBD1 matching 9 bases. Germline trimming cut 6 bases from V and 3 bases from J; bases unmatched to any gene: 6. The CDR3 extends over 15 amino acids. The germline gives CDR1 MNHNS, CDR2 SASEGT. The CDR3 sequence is CASSNLDRGGNTIYF. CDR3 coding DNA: TGTGCCAGCAGCAACCTGGACAGGGGTGGAAACACCATATATTTT.

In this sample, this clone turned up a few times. CDR3: CASSTPPGNEQYF. Here the CDR3 DNA reads TGTGCCAGCAGCACCCCCCCCGGGAACGAGCAGTACTTC. The chain carries TRBV27 and TRBJ2-7, with a tentative D call TRBD2 (5 bases). With 6 bases removed from V and 5 bases from J, the gap between germline ends came to 14 bases. The germline gives CDR1 MNHEY, CDR2 SMNVEV (reference sequence). This CDR3 region has 13 residues.

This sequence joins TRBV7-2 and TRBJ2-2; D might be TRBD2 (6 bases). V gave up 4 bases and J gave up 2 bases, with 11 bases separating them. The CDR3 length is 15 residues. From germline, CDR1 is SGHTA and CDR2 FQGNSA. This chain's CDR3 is CASSSGLGNTGELFF. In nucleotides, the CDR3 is TGTGCCAGCAGCTCGGGACTGGGTAACACCGGGGAGCTGTTTTTT.

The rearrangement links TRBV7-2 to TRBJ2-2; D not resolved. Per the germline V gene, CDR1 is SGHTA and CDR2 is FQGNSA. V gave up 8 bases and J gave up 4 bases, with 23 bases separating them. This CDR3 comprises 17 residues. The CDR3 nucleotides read TGTGCCAGCCGCCCCCCGCGCGGTGGAGACCTCACCGGGGAGCTGTTTTTT. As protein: CASRPPRGGDLTGELFF. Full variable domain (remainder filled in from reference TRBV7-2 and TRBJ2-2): GAGVSQSPSNKVTEKGKDVELRCDPISGHTALYWYRQSLGQGLEFLIYFQGNSAPDKSGLPSDRFSAERTGGSVSTLTIQRTQQEDSAVYLCASRPPRGGDLTGELFFGEGSRLTVL.

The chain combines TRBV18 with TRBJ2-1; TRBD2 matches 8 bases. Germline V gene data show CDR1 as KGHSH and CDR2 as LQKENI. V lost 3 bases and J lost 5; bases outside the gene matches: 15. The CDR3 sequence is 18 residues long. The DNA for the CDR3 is TGTGCCAGCTCACCGGTTCCCGAAGCCGGGACTAGAGACAATGAGCAGTTCTTC. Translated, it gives CASSPVPEAGTRDNEQFF.

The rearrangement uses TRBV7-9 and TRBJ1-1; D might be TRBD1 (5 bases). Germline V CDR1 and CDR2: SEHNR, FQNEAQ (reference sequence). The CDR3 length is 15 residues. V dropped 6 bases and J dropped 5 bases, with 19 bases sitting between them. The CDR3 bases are TGTGCCAGCAGACAGGAATCGGGCTACTTGACTGAAGCTTTCTTT. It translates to CASRQESGYLTEAFF.

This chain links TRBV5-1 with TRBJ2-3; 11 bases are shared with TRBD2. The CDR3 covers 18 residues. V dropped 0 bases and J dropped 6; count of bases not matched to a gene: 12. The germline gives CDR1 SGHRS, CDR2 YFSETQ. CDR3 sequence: CASSLGLAGSLLGDTQYF. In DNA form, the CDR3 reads TGCGCCAGCAGCTTGGGACTAGCGGGATCTCTCCTAGGTGATACGCAGTATTTT.

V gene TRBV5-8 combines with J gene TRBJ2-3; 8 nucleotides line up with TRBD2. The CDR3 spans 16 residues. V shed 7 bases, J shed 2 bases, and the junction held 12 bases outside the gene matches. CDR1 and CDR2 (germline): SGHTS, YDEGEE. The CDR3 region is CASPAISGAPTDTQYF. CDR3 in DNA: TGTGCCAGCCCGGCCATTAGCGGGGCCCCCACAGATACGCAGTATTTT.

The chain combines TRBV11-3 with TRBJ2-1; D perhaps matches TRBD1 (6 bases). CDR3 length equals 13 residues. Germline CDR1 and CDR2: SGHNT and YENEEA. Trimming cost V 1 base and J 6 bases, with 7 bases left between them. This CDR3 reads CASSLGGGNEQFF. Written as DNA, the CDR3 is TGTGCCAGCAGCTTAGGAGGGGGCAATGAGCAGTTCTTC.

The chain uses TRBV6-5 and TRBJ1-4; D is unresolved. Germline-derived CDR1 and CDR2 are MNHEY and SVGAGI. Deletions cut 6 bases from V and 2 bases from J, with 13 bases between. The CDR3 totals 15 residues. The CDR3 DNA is TGTGCCAGCAGATCCTTGGGAGAGACTAATGAAAAACTGTTTTTT. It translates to CASRSLGETNEKLFF.

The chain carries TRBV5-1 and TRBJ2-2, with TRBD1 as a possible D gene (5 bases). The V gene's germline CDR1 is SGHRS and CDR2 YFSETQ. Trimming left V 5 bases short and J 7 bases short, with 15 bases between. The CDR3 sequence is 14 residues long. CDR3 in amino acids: CASRWWQGNGELFF. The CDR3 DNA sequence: TGCGCCAGCAGGTGGTGGCAGGGCAACGGGGAGCTGTTTTTT. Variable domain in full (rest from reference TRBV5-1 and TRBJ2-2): KAGVTQTPRYLIKTRGQQVTLSCSPISGHRSVSWYQQTPGQGLQFLFEYFSETQRNKGNFPGRFSGRQFSNSRSEMNVSTLELGDSALYLCASRWWQGNGELFFGEGSRLTVL.

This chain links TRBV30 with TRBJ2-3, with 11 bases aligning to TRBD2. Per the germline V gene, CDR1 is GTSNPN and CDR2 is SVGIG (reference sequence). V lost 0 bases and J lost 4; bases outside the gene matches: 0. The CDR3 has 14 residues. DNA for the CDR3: TGTGCCTGGAGTGTGGGACTAGCGGCAGATACGCAGTATTTT. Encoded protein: CAWSVGLAADTQYF.

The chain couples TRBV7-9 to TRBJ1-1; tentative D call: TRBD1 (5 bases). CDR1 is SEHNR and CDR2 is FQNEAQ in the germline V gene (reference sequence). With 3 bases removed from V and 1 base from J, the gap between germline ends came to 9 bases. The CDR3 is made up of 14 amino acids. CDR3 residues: CASSFGGKNTEAFF. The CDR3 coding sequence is TGTGCCAGCAGCTTCGGGGGGAAGAACACTGAAGCTTTCTTT. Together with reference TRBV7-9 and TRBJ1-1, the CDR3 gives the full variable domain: DTGVSQNPRHKITKRGQNVTFRCDPISEHNRLYWYRQTLGQGPEFLTYFQNEAQLEKSRLLSDRFSAERPKGSFSTLEIQRTEQGDSAMYLCASSFGGKNTEAFFGQGTRLTVV.

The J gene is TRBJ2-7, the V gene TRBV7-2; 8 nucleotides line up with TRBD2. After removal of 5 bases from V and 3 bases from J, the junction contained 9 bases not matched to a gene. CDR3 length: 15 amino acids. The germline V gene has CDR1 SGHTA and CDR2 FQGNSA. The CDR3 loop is CASSTGASGYYEQYF. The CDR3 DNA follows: TGTGCCAGCAGCACCGGGGCTAGCGGGTACTACGAGCAGTACTTC.

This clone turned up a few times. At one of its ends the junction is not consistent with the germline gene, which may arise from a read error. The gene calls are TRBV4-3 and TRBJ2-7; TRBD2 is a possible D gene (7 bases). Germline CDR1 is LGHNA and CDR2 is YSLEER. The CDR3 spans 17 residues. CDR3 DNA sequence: TGCGCCAGCAGCCAAAGGGCCGGGGGCGGGGGTTCCTCCGAGCAGTACTTC. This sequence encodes CASSQRAGGGGSSEQYF.

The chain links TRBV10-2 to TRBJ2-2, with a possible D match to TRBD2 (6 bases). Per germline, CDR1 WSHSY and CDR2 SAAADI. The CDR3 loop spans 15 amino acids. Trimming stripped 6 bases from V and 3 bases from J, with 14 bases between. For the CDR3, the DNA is TGCGCCAGCAGAGACGGGACGGGAGACACCGGGGAGCTGTTTTTT. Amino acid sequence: CASRDGTGDTGELFF.

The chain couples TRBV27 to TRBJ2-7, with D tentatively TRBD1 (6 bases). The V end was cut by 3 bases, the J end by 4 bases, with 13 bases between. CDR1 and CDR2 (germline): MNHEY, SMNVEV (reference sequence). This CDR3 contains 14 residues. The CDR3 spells CASSFTGTTYEQYF. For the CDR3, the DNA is TGTGCCAGCAGTTTCACAGGGACGACATACGAGCAGTACTTC.

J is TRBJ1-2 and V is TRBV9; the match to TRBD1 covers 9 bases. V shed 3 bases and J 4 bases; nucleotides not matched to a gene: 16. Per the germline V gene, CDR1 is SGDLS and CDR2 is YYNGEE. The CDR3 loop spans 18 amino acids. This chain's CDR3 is CASSALTDRGGWVYGYTF. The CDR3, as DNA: TGTGCCAGCAGCGCATTAACGGACAGGGGAGGTTGGGTCTATGGCTACACCTTC. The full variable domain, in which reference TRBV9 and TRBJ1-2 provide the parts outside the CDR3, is DSGVTQTPKHLITATGQRVTLRCSPRSGDLSVYWYQQSLDQGLQFLIQYYNGEERAKGNILERFSAQQFPDLHSELNLSSLELGDSALYFCASSALTDRGGWVYGYTFGSGTRLTVV.

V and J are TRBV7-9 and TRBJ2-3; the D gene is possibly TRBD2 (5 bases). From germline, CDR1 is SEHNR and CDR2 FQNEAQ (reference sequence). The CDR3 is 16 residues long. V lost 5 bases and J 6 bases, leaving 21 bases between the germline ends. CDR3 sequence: CASSASGLPRTDTQYF. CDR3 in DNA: TGTGCCAGCAGCGCCTCCGGACTTCCAAGAACGGATACGCAGTATTTT.

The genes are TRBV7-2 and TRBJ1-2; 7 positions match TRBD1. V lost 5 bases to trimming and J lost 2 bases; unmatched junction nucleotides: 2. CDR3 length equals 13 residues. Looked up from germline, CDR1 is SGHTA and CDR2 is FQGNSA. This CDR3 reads CASSPGQNYGYTF. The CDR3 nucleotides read TGTGCCAGCAGCCCGGGACAGAACTATGGCTACACCTTC.

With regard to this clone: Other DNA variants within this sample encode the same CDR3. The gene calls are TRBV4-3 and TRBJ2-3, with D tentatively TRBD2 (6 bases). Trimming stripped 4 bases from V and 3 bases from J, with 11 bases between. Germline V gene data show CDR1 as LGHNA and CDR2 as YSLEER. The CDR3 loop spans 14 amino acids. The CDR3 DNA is TGCGCCAGCAGCCCCGGAGGGAGGACAGATACGCAGTATTTT. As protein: CASSPGGRTDTQYF.

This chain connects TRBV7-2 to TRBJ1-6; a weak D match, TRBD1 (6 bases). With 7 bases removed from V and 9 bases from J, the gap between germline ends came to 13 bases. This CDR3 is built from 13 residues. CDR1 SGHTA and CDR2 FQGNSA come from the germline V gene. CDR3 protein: CASNIDRTSPLHF. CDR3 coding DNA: TGTGCCAGCAACATAGACAGGACTTCACCCCTCCACTTT.

This CDR3 reads CAGGRQETQYF. The CDR3, as DNA: TGTGCGGGGGGTCGACAAGAGACCCAGTACTTC. This chain connects TRBV2 to TRBJ2-5, with a tentative D call TRBD2 (6 bases). The CDR3 covers 11 residues. From germline, CDR1 is SNHLY and CDR2 FYNNEI.

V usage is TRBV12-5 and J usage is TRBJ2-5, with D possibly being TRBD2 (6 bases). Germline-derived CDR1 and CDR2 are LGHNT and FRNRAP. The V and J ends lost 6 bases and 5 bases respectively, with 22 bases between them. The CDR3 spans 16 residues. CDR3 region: CASGPAGTLLFETQYF. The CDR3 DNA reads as TGTGCTAGTGGCCCCGCCGGGACTCTCCTTTTTGAGACCCAGTACTTC.

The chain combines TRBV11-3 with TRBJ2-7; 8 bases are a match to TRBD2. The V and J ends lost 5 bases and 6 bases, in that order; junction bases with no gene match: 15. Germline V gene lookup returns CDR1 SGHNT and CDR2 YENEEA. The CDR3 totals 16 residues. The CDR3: CASSTRGGEGSSEQYF. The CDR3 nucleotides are TGTGCCAGCAGCACCCGGGGGGGAGAGGGATCGAGCGAGCAGTACTTC.

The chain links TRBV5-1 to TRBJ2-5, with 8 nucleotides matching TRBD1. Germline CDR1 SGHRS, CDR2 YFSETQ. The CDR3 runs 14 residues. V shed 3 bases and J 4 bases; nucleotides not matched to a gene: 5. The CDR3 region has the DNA TGCGCCAGCAGCTCTGGCAGGGGGCCAGAGACCCAGTACTTC. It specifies CASSSGRGPETQYF.